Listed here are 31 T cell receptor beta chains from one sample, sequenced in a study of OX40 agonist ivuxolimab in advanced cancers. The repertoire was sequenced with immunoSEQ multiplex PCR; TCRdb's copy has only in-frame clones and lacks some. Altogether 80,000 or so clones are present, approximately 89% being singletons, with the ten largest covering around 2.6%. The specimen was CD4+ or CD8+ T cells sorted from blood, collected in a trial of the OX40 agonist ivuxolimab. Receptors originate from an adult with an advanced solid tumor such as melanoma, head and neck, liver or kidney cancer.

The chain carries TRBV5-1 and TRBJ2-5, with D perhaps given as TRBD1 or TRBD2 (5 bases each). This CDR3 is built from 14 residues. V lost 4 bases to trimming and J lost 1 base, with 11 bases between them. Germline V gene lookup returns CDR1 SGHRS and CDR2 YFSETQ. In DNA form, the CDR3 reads TGCGCCAGCAGCCTGGGACCCACCCAAGAGACCCAGTACTTC. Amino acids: CASSLGPTQETQYF.

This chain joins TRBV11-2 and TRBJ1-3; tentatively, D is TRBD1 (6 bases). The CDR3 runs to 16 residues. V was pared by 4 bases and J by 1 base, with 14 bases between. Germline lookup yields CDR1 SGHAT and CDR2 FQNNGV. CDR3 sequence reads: CASSSDRGRSGNTIYF. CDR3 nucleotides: TGTGCCAGCAGCTCGGACAGAGGAAGATCTGGAAACACCATATATTTT. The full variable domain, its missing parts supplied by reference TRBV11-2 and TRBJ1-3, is EAGVAQSPRYKIIEKRQSVAFWCNPISGHATLYWYQQILGQGPKLLIQFQNNGVVDDSQLPKDRFSAERLKGVDSTLKIQPAKLEDSAVYLCASSSDRGRSGNTIYFGEGSWLTVV.

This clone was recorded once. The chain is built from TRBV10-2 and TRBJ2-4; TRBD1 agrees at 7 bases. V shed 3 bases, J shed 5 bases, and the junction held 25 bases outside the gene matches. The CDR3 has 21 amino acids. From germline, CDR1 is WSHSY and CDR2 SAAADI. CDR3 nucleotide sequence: TGCGCCAGCAGTGAAAGAATAGGGGACAGTACTAGATCCGCCCTCCAAAACATTCAGTACTTC. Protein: CASSERIGDSTRSALQNIQYF.

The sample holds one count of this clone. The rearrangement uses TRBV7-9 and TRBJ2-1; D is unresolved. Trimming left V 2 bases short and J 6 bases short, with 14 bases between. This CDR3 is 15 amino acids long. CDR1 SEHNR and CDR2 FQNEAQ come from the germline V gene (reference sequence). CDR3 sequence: CASSLSVAWTNEQFF. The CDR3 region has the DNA TGTGCCAGCAGCTTATCGGTAGCTTGGACCAATGAGCAGTTCTTC.

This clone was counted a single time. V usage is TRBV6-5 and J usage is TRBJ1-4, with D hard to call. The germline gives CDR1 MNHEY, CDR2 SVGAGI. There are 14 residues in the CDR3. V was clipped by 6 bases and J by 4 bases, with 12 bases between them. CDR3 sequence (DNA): TGTGCCAGCAGGAATAAGGCGAATAATGAAAAACTGTTTTTT. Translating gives CASRNKANNEKLFF.

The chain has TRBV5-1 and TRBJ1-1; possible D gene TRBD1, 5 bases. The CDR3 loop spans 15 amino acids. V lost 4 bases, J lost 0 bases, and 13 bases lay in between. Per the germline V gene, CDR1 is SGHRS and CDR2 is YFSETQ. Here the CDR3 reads CASSEPGRMNTEAFF. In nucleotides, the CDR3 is TGCGCCAGCAGCGAACCGGGACGGATGAACACTGAAGCTTTCTTT.

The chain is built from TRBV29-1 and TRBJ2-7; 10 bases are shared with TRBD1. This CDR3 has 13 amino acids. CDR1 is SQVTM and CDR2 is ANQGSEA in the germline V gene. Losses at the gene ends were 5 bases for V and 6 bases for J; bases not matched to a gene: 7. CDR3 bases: TGCAGCGTTTATGGGACAGGGGCCAGCGAGCAGTACTTC. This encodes CSVYGTGASEQYF.

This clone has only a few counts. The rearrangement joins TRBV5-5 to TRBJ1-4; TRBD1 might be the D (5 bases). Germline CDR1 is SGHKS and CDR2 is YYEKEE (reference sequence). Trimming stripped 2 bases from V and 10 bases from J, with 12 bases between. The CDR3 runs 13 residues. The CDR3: CASSFLREAKLFF. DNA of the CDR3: TGTGCCAGCAGCTTCCTCAGGGAGGCAAAACTGTTTTTT.

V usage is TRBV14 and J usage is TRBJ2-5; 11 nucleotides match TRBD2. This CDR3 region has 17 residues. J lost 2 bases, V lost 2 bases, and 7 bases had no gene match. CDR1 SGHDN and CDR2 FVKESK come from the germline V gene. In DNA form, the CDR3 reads TGTGCCAGCAGCCAAAGAAGGGCTAGCGGGGGGCAAGAGACCCAGTACTTC. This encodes CASSQRRASGGQETQYF.

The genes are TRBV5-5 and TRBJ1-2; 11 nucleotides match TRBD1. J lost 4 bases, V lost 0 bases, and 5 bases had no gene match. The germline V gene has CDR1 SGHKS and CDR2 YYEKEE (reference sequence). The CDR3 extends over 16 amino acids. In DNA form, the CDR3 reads TGTGCCAGCAGCTTGGCGGGACAGGGGGGGAGCTATGGCTACACCTTC. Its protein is CASSLAGQGGSYGYTF.

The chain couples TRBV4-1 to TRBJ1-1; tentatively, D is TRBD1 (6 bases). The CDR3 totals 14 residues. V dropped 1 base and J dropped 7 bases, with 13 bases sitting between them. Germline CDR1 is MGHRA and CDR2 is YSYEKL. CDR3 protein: CASSQATGHIEAFF. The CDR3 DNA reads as TGCGCCAGCAGCCAAGCCACGGGACATATTGAAGCTTTCTTT.

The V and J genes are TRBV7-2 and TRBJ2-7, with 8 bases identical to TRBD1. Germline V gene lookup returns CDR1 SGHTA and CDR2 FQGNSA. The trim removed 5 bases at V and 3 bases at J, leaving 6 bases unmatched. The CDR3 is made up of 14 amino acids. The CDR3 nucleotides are TGTGCCAGCAGCCGGACAGGGAAGGACTACGAGCAGTACTTC. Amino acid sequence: CASSRTGKDYEQYF.

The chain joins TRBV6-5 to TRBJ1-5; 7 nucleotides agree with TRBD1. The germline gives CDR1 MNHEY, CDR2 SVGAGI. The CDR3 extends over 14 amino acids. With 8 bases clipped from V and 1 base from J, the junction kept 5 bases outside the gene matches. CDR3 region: CASSPGGSNQPQHF. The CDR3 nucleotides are TGTGCCAGCTCCCCAGGGGGGAGCAATCAGCCCCAGCATTTT.

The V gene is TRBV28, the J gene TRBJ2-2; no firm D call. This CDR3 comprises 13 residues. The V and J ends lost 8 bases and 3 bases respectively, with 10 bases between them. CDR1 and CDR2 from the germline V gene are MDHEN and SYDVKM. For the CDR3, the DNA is TGTGCCAGCCGAAGATGGGACACCGGGGAGCTGTTTTTT. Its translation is CASRRWDTGELFF.

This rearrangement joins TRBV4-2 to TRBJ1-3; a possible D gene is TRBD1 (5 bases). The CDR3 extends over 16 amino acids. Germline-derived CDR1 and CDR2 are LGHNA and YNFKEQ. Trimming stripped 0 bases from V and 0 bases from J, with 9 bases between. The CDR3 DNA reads TGTGCCAGCAGCCAAGATGACAGCCTCTCTGGAAACACCATATATTTT. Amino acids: CASSQDDSLSGNTIYF.

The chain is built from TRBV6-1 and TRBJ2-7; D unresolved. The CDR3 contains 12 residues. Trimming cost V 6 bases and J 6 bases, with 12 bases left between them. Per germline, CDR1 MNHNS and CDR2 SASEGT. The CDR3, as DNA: TGTGCCAGCAGCCAGTCAACATCCGAGCAGTACTTC. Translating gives CASSQSTSEQYF.

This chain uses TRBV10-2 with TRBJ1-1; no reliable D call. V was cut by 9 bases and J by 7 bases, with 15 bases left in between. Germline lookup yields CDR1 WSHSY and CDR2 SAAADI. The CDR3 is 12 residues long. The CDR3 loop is CASVRADGEAFF. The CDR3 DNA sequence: TGCGCCAGTGTACGAGCGGATGGTGAAGCTTTCTTT.

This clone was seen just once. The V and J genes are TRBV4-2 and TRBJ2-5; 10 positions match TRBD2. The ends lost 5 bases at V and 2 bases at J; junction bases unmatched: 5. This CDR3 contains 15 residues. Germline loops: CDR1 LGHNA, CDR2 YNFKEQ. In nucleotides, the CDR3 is TGTGCCAGCAGCGCCGGACTAGCGGAACAAGAGACCCAGTACTTC. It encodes CASSAGLAEQETQYF.

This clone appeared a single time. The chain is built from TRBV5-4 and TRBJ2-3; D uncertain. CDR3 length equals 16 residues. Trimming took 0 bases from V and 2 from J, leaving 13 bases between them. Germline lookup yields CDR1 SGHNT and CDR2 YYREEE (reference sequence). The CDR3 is CASSLAGKGSTDTQYF. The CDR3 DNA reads TGTGCCAGCAGCTTGGCCGGTAAAGGATCCACAGATACGCAGTATTTT.

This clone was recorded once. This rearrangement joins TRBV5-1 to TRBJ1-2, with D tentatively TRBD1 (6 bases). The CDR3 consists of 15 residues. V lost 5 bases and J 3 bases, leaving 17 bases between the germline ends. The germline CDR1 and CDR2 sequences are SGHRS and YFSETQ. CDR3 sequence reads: CASSISRGEDYGYTF. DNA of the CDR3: TGCGCCAGCAGTATCTCCAGGGGCGAAGACTATGGCTACACCTTC.

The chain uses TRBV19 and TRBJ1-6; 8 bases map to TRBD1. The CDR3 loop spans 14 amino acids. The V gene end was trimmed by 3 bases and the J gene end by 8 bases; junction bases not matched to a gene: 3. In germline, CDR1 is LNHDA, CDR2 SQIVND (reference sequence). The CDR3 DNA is TGTGCCAGTAGTATCGGACAGGGTTATTCACCCCTCCACTTT. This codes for CASSIGQGYSPLHF. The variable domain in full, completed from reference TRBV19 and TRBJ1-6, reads DGGITQSPKYLFRKEGQNVTLSCEQNLNHDAMYWYRQDPGQGLRLIYYSQIVNDFQKGDIAEGYSVSREKKESFPLTVTSAQKNPTAFYLCASSIGQGYSPLHFGNGTRLTVT.

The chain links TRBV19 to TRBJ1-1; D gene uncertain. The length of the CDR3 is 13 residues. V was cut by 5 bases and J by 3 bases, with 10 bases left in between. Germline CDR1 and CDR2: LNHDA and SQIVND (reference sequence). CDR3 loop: CASSVEGYTEAFF. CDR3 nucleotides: TGTGCCAGTAGTGTTGAGGGCTACACTGAAGCTTTCTTT.

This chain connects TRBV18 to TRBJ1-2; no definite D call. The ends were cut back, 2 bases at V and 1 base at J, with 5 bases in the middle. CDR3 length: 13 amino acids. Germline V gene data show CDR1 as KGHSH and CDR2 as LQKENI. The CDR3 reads CASSPDNNYGYTF. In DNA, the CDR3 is TGTGCCAGCTCACCAGACAATAACTATGGCTACACCTTC. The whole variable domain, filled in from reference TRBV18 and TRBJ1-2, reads NAGVMQNPRHLVRRRGQEARLRCSPMKGHSHVYWYRQLPEEGLKFMVYLQKENIIDESGMPKERFSAEFPKEGPSILRIQQVVRGDSAAYFCASSPDNNYGYTFGSGTRLTVV.

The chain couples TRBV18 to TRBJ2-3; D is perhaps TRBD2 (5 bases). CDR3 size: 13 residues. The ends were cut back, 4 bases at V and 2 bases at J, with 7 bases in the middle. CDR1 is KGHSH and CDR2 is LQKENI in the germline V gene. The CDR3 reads CASSRLYTDTQYF. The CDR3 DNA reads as TGTGCCAGCTCACGACTATACACAGATACGCAGTATTTT.

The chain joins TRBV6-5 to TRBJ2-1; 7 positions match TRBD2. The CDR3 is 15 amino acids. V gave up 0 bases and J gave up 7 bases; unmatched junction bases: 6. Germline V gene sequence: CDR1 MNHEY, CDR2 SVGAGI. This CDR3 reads CASSYSAGAWNEQFF. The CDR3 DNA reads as TGTGCCAGCAGTTACTCGGCGGGAGCATGGAATGAGCAGTTCTTC.

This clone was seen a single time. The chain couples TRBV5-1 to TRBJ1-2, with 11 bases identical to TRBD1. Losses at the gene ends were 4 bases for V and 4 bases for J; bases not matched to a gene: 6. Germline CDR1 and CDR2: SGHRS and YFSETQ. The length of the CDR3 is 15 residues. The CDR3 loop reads CASSPGGTGGYGYTF. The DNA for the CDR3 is TGCGCCAGCAGCCCCGGGGGGACAGGGGGCTATGGCTACACCTTC.

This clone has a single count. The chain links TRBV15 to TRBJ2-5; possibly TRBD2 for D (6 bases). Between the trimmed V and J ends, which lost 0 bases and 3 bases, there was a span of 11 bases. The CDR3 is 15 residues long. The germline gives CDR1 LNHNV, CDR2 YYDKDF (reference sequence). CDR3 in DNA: TGTGCCACCAGCAGAGATCAGGGAGGCGAAGAGACCCAGTACTTC. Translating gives CATSRDQGGEETQYF.

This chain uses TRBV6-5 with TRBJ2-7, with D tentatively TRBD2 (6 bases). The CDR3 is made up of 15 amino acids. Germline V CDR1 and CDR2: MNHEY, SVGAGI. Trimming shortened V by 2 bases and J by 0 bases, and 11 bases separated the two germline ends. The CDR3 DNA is TGTGCCAGCAGTTACGGAGGGTCGACCTCCTACGAGCAGTACTTC. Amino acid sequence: CASSYGGSTSYEQYF.

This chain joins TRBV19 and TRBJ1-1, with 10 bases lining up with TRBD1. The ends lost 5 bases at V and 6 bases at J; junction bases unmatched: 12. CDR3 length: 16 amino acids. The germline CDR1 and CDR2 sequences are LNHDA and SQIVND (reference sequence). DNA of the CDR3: TGTGCCAGTAGTCCCCAGACAGGGGGCGCGAGGTCTGAAGCTTTCTTT. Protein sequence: CASSPQTGGARSEAFF.

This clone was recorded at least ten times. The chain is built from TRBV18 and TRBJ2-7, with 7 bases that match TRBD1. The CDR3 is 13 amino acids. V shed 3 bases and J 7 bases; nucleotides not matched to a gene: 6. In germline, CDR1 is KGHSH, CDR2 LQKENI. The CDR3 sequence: CASSPLTGEEQYF. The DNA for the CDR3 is TGTGCCAGCTCACCCCTAACAGGGGAAGAGCAGTACTTC.

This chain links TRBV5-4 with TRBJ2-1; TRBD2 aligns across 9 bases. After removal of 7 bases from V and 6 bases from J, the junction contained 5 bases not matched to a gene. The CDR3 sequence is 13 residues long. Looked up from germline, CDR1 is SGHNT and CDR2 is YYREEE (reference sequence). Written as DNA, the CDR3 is TGTGCCAGCTCGCGGGGGGGCCCCAATGAGCAGTTCTTC. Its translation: CASSRGGPNEQFF. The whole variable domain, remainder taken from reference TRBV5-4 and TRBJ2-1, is ETGVTQSPTHLIKTRGQQVTLRCSSQSGHNTVSWYQQALGQGPQFIFQYYREEENGRGNFPPRFSGLQFPNYSSELNVNALELDDSALYLCASSRGGPNEQFFGPGTRLTVL.